This TCR beta chain appears in the sequencing data of a study of identical twins. There are a few counts of this clonotype. Its target is unknown. TCRdb analysed the 5' RACE reads with MiXCR anew, one entry per CDR3 protein. Of some 190,000 distinct CDR3 sequences in the sample, 15% to 20% were seen once. Study-wide findings and caveats: Models underpredicted monozygotic twin sharing of out-of-frame TCR alpha. There were fewer insertions in abundant cord blood beta clonotypes, but memory repertoires showed no such pattern.

Between the trimmed V and J ends, which lost 2 bases and 3 bases, there was a span of 3 bases. Germline V gives CDR1 KGHSY, CDR2 FQNENV. This CDR3 region has 12 residues. This sample also appeared in a second study, on T cells expressing NK-cell markers. From that second work: NKG2C+ dominant clonotype frequencies in 5 or 6 donors were about 1.0-7.0% of CD8+ T cells. In several donors, dominant clonotypes made up about 25-60.1% of CD3+CD56-NKG2C+ cells.

The V gene is TRBV16, the J gene TRBJ2-3, with D hard to call. Sequencing was carried out using CD8+ T cells sorted from blood. The TCR comes from a young woman in good health. The CDR3 sequence is CASSQRTDTQYF. In DNA form, the CDR3 reads TGTGCCAGCAGCCAAAGGACAGATACGCAGTATTTT.